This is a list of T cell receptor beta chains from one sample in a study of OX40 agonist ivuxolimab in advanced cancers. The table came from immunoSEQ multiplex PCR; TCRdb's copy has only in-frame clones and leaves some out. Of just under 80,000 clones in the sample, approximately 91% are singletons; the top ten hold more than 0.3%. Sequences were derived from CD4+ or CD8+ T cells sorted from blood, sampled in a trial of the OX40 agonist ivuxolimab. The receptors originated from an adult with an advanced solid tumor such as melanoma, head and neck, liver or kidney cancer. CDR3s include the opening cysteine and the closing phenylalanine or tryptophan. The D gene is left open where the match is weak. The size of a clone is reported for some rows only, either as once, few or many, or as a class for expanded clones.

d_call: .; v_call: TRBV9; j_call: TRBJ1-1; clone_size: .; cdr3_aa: CASSVDGQLNTEAFF; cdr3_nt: TGTGCCAGCAGCGTAGATGGTCAGTTAAACACTGAAGCTTTCTTT
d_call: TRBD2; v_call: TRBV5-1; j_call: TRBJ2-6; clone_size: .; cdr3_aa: CASSGGDLANVLTF; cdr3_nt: TGCGCCAGTTCTGGGGGGGACTTGGCCAACGTCCTGACTTTC
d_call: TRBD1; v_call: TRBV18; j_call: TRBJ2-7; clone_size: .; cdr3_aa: CASSLQGPAKSYEQYF; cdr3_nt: TGTGCCAGCTCACTACAGGGGCCGGCCAAGTCCTACGAGCAGTACTTC
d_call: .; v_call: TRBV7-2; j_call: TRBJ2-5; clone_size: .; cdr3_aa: CASSFPDRGETQYF; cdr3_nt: TGTGCCAGCAGCTTCCCGGATAGGGGAGAGACCCAGTACTTC
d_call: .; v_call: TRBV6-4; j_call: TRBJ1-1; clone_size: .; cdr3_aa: CASSVSIRNTEAFF; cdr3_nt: TGTGCCAGCAGTGTCTCCATCCGGAACACTGAAGCTTTCTTT
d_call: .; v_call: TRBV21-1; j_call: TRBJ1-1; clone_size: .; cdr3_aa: CASSKDYKTGGVWNTEAFF; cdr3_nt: TGTGCCAGCAGCAAAGACTATAAAACAGGGGGGGTCTGGAACACTGAAGCTTTCTTT
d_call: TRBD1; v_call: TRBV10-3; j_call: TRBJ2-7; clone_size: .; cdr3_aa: CAISVGQGSIYEQYF; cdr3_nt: TGTGCCATCAGTGTGGGACAGGGATCCATCTACGAGCAGTACTTC
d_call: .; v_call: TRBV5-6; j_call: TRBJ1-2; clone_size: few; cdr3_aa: CASSQTPYGYTF; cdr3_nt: TGTGCCAGCAGCCAAACCCCCTATGGCTACACCTTC
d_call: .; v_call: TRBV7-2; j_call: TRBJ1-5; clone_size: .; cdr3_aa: CASSLDSQPQHF; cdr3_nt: TGTGCCAGCAGCTTAGATAGTCAGCCCCAGCATTTT
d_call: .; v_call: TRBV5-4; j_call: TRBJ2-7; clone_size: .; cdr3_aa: CASSSPPPAYEQYF; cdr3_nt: TGTGCCAGCAGCTCCCCCCCTCCGGCCTACGAGCAGTACTTC
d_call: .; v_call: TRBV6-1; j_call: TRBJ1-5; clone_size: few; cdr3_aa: CASSLMGANQPQHF; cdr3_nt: TGTGCCAGCAGCCTGATGGGGGCAAATCAGCCCCAGCATTTT
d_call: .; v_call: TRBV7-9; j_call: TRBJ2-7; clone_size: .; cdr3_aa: CASTIEGDLANEQYF; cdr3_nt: TGTGCCAGCACCATAGAGGGGGATCTTGCCAACGAGCAGTACTTC
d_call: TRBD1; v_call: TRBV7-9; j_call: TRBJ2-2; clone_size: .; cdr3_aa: CASSSAWTGLNTGELFF; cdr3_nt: TGTGCCAGCAGCTCCGCTTGGACAGGGCTGAACACCGGGGAGCTGTTTTTT